This is a list of T cell receptor beta chains from one sample in a study of regulatory T cells in long-lasting Graves disease. TCRdb recomputed calls from the multiplex PCR reads with MiXCR, one row per CDR3 protein. The sample carries a few hundred thousand distinct CDR3 sequences, roughly 23% recorded once. The material sequenced was peripheral blood mononuclear cells (PBMCs), taken when the disease was refractory, from a patient treated with antithyroid drugs. The receptors here all came from a woman in her forties with Graves disease. Each CDR3 is given with its conserved first and last residue. D genes are given only for firm matches. Clone sizes are given selectively: once, few, many, or a class where the clone is expanded.

cdr3_length,d_call,v_call,j_call,clone_size,cdr3_aa,cdr3_nt
15,.,TRBV5-1,TRBJ2-1,.,CASSSGTSSYNEQFF,TGCGCCAGCAGCTCCGGGACGAGCTCCTACAATGAGCAGTTCTTC
14,.,TRBV12-3/TRBV12-4,TRBJ2-5,many,CASSRRRQQETQYF,TGTGCCAGCAGTCGAAGGAGACAGCAAGAGACCCAGTACTTC
12,.,TRBV5-6,TRBJ1-5,.,CASSYLQQPQHF,TGTGCCAGCAGCTACCTCCAGCAGCCCCAGCATTTT
18,TRBD2,TRBV28,TRBJ2-1,.,CASSLIRLAGVSYNEQFF,TGTGCCAGCAGTTTAATACGACTAGCGGGAGTGTCCTACAATGAGCAGTTCTTC
14,.,TRBV20-1,TRBJ2-7,.,CSAIIPGTTDEQYF,TGCAGTGCTATTATCCCCGGGACAACAGACGAGCAGTACTTC
14,.,TRBV18,TRBJ2-2,.,CASSPLMNTGELFF,TGTGCCAGCTCACCCCTGATGAACACCGGGGAGCTGTTTTTT
16,TRBD1,TRBV10-3,TRBJ2-2,.,CASSYVRDRVPGELFF,TGTGCCAGCAGTTACGTCCGGGACAGGGTGCCCGGGGAGCTGTTTTTT
17,TRBD2,TRBV20-1,TRBJ2-2,.,CSAFPGTSGTNTGELFF,TGCAGTGCTTTTCCCGGGACTAGCGGGACAAACACCGGGGAGCTGTTTTTT
15,.,TRBV19,TRBJ1-1,many,CASSIQRIMNTEAFF,TGTGCCAGTAGTATTCAGCGCATTATGAACACTGAAGCTTTCTTT
14,.,TRBV19,TRBJ2-1,few,CASSIVGGEDEQFF,TGTGCCAGTAGTATAGTGGGGGGCGAGGATGAGCAGTTCTTC
14,TRBD1,TRBV18,TRBJ1-5,.,CASSRGQGWQPQHF,TGTGCCAGCTCACGGGGACAGGGGTGGCAGCCCCAGCATTTT
14,.,TRBV7-9,TRBJ2-5,.,CASSSHGGLETQYF,TGTGCCAGCAGCTCCCATGGGGGACTAGAGACCCAGTACTTC
14,.,TRBV19,TRBJ1-1,few,CASSIGSLNTEAFF,TGTGCCAGTAGTATCGGCAGCTTGAACACTGAAGCTTTCTTT
15,TRBD1,TRBV28,TRBJ2-7,many,CASSVDRVPSYEQYF,TGTGCCAGCAGTGTCGACAGGGTTCCGTCCTACGAGCAGTACTTC
13,.,TRBV28,TRBJ1-5,many,CASSSTGYQPQHF,TGTGCCAGCAGTTCTACAGGGTATCAGCCCCAGCATTTT
14,.,TRBV5-4,TRBJ2-5,many,CASSRRAGVETQYF,TGTGCCAGCAGTCGGAGGGCCGGAGTTGAGACCCAGTACTTC
15,.,TRBV11-2,TRBJ2-7,.,CASSLDLDSRYEQYF,TGTGCCAGCAGCTTAGACCTGGACAGTCGCTACGAGCAGTACTTC
15,TRBD1,TRBV2,TRBJ2-5,many,CASRSTGTGEETQYF,TGTGCCAGCAGGTCTACCGGGACAGGGGAAGAGACCCAGTACTTC
11,.,TRBV6-1,TRBJ2-7,few,CASSEGGTASF,TGTGCCAGCAGTGAAGGGGGAACAGCGAGCTTC
13,.,TRBV20-1,TRBJ2-7,many,CSARRPTRYEQYF,TGCAGTGCTCGACGCCCCACGAGATACGAGCAGTACTTC
15,.,TRBV5-5,TRBJ1-5,.,CASSSRGIPNQPQHF,TGTGCCAGCAGCTCACGAGGAATTCCAAATCAGCCCCAGCATTTT
14,TRBD1,TRBV28,TRBJ2-7,.,CASRPTGDSHEQYF,TGTGCCAGCAGGCCTACAGGGGATTCCCACGAGCAGTACTTC
13,TRBD1,TRBV5-1,TRBJ1-3,.,CASRTGDRNTIYF,TGCGCCAGCAGGACAGGGGATAGAAACACCATATATTTT
12,.,TRBV28,TRBJ2-7,many,CASSLETREQYF,TGTGCCAGCAGTTTAGAGACAAGGGAGCAGTACTTC
15,TRBD2,TRBV12-3/TRBV12-4,TRBJ2-7,many,CASSFVGRGEGEQYF,TGTGCCAGCAGTTTCGTCGGACGCGGGGAGGGGGAGCAGTACTTC
12,.,TRBV28,TRBJ2-7,many,CASSASIYEQYF,TGTGCCAGCAGCGCCTCTATCTACGAGCAGTACTTC
17,TRBD2,TRBV5-6,TRBJ2-7,.,CASSLLAGGIYSYEQYF,TGTGCCAGCAGCCTCCTAGCGGGCGGGATTTACTCCTACGAGCAGTACTTC
14,TRBD2,TRBV12-3/TRBV12-4,TRBJ2-1,few,CASSLGLAGDEQFF,TGTGCCAGCAGTTTGGGACTAGCGGGAGATGAGCAGTTCTTC
14,TRBD2,TRBV28,TRBJ2-4,many,CASTPARTSYIQYF,TGTGCCAGCACCCCCGCGAGGACTAGCTACATTCAGTACTTC
19,.,TRBV19,TRBJ2-1,once,CASSAGTRFPSSSYNEQFF,TGTGCCAGTAGTGCCGGGACAAGGTTCCCCAGTAGCTCCTACAATGAGCAGTTCTTC
12,.,TRBV2,TRBJ2-7,.,CASSDTIFEQYF,TGTGCCAGCAGTGATACTATCTTCGAGCAGTACTTC
13,.,TRBV19,TRBJ1-5,.,CASHTSAPEPQHF,TGTGCCAGTCATACTTCGGCCCCGGAGCCCCAGCATTTT
18,.,TRBV7-9,TRBJ1-4,.,CASSLAPKTAATNEKLFF,TGTGCCAGCAGCTTAGCTCCAAAGACCGCGGCAACTAATGAAAAACTGTTTTTT
9,.,TRBV20-1,TRBJ2-7,.,CSAGYEQYF,TGCAGTGCTGGGTACGAGCAGTACTTC
16,.,TRBV6-5,TRBJ2-2,many,CASSSRTASHTGELFF,TGTGCCAGCAGTTCCCGGACAGCCAGCCACACCGGGGAGCTGTTTTTT
16,TRBD2,TRBV28,TRBJ2-1,.,CASSFERELRYNEQFF,TGTGCCAGCAGTTTCGAGCGGGAGCTACGCTACAATGAGCAGTTCTTC
15,.,TRBV12-3/TRBV12-4,TRBJ1-5,many,CASRPGTLKNQPQHF,TGTGCCAGTAGACCTGGGACATTGAAGAATCAGCCCCAGCATTTT
12,.,TRBV3-1,TRBJ1-5,few,CASNLGSQPQHF,TGTGCCAGCAACCTGGGGAGTCAGCCCCAGCATTTT
14,.,TRBV28,TRBJ1-2,many,CASMGADWNYGYTF,TGTGCCAGCATGGGGGCAGATTGGAACTATGGCTACACCTTC
13,TRBD2,TRBV25-1,TRBJ2-5,few,CASLAGESETQYF,TGTGCCAGCCTAGCGGGAGAATCGGAGACCCAGTACTTC
16,.,TRBV6-1,TRBJ2-7,.,CASSPYAGRIFYEQYF,TGTGCCAGCAGTCCCTACGCAGGACGAATCTTTTACGAGCAGTACTTC
15,TRBD1,TRBV27,TRBJ1-1,few,CASSISRGSNTEAFF,TGTGCCAGCAGTATATCCAGGGGGTCGAACACTGAAGCTTTCTTT
17,TRBD1,TRBV15,TRBJ1-5,few,CATSANSATGINQPQHF,TGTGCCACCAGCGCCAACTCCGCGACAGGGATCAATCAGCCCCAGCATTTT
15,TRBD1,TRBV20-1,TRBJ2-5,many,CSARVGTGGLETQYF,TGCAGTGCTAGAGTTGGGACAGGGGGCTTGGAGACCCAGTACTTC
14,.,TRBV2,TRBJ1-5,many,CASRADGINQPQHF,TGTGCCAGCAGGGCTGACGGGATCAATCAGCCCCAGCATTTT
15,TRBD2,TRBV15,TRBJ2-7,many,CATSIEREASYEQYF,TGTGCCACCAGCATAGAGCGGGAGGCTTCCTACGAGCAGTACTTC
15,.,TRBV3-1,TRBJ1-4,few,CASSQDLSGGEKLFF,TGTGCCAGCAGCCAAGATTTGTCAGGCGGGGAAAAACTGTTTTTT
15,.,TRBV2,TRBJ2-5,many,CASSPIQGLQETQYF,TGTGCCAGCAGTCCTATTCAGGGGTTGCAAGAGACCCAGTACTTC
17,.,TRBV4-2,TRBJ2-2,few,CASSQAGTGANTGELFF,TGTGCCAGCAGCCAAGCGGGGACGGGCGCGAACACCGGGGAGCTGTTTTTT
14,TRBD2,TRBV27,TRBJ2-7,many,CASSSGLAVYEQYF,TGTGCCAGCAGTTCGGGACTAGCGGTCTACGAGCAGTACTTC
15,.,TRBV2,TRBJ1-5,many,CASKRMKYSNQPQHF,TGTGCCAGCAAACGCATGAAATATAGCAATCAGCCCCAGCATTTT
12,TRBD1,TRBV19,TRBJ2-5,.,CASGQGYETQYF,TGTGCCAGCGGACAGGGATACGAGACCCAGTACTTC
16,.,TRBV19,TRBJ2-2,.,CASSIDRKTSSGELFF,TGTGCCAGTAGTATAGACCGGAAAACTAGCTCCGGGGAGCTGTTTTTT
12,.,TRBV3-1,TRBJ2-7,few,CASSQDQYEQYF,TGTGCCAGCAGCCAAGACCAATACGAGCAGTACTTC
14,.,TRBV11-1,TRBJ2-7,many,CASSAPGWAREQYF,TGTGCCAGCAGCGCCCCGGGTTGGGCCCGCGAGCAGTACTTC
18,TRBD1,TRBV18,TRBJ2-5,.,CASSPKPGQRRGQETQYF,TGTGCCAGCTCACCCAAGCCGGGACAGCGGAGAGGCCAAGAGACCCAGTACTTC
12,.,TRBV2,TRBJ2-1,.,CASGPSDDEQFF,TGTGCCAGCGGTCCTTCGGACGACGAGCAGTTCTTC